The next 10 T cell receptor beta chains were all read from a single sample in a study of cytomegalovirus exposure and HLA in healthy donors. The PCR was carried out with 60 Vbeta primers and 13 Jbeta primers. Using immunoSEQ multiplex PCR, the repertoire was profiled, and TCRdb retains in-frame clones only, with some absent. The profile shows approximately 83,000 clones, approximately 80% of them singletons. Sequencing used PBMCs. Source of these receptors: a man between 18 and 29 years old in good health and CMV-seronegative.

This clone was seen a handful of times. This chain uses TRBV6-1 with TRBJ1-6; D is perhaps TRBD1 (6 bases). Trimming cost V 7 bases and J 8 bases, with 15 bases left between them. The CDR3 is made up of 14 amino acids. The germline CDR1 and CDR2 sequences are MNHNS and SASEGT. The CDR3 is CASTARDKDSPLHF. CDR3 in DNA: TGTGCCAGCACCGCCCGGGACAAAGATTCACCCCTCCACTTT.

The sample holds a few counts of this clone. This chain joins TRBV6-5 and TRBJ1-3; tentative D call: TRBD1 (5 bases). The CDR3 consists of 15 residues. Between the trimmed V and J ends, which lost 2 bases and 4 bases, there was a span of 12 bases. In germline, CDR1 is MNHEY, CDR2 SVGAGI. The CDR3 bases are TGTGCCAGCAGTTACGGGGGAGGAGGAGGAAACACCATATATTTT. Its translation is CASSYGGGGGNTIYF.

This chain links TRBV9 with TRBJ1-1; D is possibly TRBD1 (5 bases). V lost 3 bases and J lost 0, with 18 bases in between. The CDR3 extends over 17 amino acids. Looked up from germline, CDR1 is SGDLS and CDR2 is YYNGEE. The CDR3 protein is CASSGRRDGVMNTEAFF. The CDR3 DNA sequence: TGTGCCAGCAGCGGTCGGCGGGACGGCGTCATGAACACTGAAGCTTTCTTT.

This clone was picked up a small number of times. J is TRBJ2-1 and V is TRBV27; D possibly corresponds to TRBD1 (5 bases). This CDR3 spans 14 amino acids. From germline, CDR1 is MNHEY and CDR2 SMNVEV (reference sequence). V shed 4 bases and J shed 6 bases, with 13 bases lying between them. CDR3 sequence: CASSWGHGSNEQFF. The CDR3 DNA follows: TGTGCCAGCAGTTGGGGCCACGGTAGCAATGAGCAGTTCTTC.

CDR3 nucleotide sequence: TGTGCCAGCAGTGTGGAGACAGTCTCCTACGAGCAGTACTTC. This encodes CASSVETVSYEQYF. The chain recombines TRBV2 with TRBJ2-7; weak D call: TRBD1 (5 bases). CDR3 length: 14 residues. Germline V gene lookup returns CDR1 SNHLY and CDR2 FYNNEI. V lost 4 bases and J 0 bases, leaving 10 bases between the germline ends.

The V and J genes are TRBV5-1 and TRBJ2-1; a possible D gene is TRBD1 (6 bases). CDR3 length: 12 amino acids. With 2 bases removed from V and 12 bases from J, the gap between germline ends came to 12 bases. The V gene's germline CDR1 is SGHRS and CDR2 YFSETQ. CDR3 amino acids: CASSLNRVRQFF. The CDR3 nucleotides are TGCGCCAGCAGCTTAAACAGGGTGAGGCAGTTCTTC.

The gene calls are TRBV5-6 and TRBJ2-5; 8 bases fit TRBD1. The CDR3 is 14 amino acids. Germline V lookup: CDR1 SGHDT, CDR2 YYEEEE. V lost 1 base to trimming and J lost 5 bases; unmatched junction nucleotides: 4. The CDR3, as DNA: TGTGCCAGCAGCTTGAACAGGGGGTTGGAGACCCAGTACTTC. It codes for CASSLNRGLETQYF.

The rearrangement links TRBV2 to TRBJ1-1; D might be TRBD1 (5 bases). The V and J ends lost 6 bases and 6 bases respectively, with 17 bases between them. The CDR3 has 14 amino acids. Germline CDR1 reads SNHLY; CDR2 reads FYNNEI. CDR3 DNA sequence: TGTGCCAGCAGGGTCGCTGGAGGAGGGGCTGAAGCTTTCTTT. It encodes CASRVAGGGAEAFF.

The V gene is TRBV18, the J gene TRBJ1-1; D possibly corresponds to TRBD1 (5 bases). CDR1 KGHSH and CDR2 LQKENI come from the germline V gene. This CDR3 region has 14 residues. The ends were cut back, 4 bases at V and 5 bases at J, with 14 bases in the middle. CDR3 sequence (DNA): TGTGCCAGCTCACGACAGTCAACGGAAACTGAAGCTTTCTTT. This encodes CASSRQSTETEAFF.

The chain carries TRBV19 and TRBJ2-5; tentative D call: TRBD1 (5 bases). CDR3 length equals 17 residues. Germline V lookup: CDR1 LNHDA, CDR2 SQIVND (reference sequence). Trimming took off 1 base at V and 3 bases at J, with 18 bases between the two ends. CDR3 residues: CASSIGTNFGYEETQYF. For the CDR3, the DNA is TGTGCCAGTAGTATAGGGACAAATTTCGGGTACGAAGAGACCCAGTACTTC.